This T cell receptor (beta chain) was documented in a study of T cell repertoires in aging, cancer and after chemotherapy. At the level of the study: Clear clonal overlap appeared across healthy donor samples taken over several months to years. The study's findings and limits: Untreated cancer patients had significantly lower blood TCR diversity than age-matched healthy donors. Rebound thymic output was suggested by rising median generation probability during chemotherapy in each cancer cohort. Healthy donors lost TCR diversity with age mainly through richness, cancer patients through richness and evenness.

By its share, this clonotype is medium-sized (0.01 to 0.1%). Its antigen remains unknown. TRB rearrangements spanning V, D and J were amplified using mixed TRB-A/B primers. TCRdb re-called the multiplex PCR reads through MiXCR, storing one row per CDR3 protein. The table shows about 6,200 distinct CDR3 sequences, with 25% to 30% occurring only once. The template was genomic DNA from peripheral blood, not RNA. CDR3 length equals 17 residues. V was pared by 1 base and J by 1 base, with 16 bases between. The TCR originated in a human donor in good health. This chain connects TRBV12-3 or TRBV12-4 to TRBJ1-1, with D tentatively TRBD1 (5 bases). Material: blood. This chain's CDR3 is CASSLEVGGARNTEAFF. CDR3 bases: TGTGCCAGCAGTTTAGAAGTCGGAGGGGCTAGGAACACTGAAGCTTTCTTT.